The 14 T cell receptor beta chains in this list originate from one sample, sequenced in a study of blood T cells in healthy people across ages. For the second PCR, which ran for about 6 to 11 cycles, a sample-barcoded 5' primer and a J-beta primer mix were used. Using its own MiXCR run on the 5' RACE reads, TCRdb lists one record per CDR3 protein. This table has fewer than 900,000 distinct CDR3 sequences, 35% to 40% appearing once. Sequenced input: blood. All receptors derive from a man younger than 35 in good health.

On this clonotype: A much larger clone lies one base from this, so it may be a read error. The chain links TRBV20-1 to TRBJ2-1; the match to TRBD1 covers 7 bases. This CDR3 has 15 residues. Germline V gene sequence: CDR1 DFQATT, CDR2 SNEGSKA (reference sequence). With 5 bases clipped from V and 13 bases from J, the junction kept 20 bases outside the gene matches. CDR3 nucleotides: TGCAGTGCTCCACCCATGGGACAGATTAAAGAGACCCAGTTCTTC. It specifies CSAPPMGQIKETQFF.

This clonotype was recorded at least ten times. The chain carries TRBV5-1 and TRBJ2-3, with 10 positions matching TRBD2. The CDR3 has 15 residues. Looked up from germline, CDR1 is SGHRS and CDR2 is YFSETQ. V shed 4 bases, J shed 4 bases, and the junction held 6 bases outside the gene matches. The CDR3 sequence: CASSVSGGTPDTQYF. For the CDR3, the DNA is TGCGCCAGCAGCGTTAGCGGGGGGACCCCAGATACGCAGTATTTT.

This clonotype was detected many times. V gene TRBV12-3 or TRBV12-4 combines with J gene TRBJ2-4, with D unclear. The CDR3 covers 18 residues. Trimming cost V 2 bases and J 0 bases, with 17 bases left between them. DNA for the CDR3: TGTGCCAGCAGTTTATGGCAGGCCAATGGCCTAGCCAAAAACATTCAGTACTTC. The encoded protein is CASSLWQANGLAKNIQYF.

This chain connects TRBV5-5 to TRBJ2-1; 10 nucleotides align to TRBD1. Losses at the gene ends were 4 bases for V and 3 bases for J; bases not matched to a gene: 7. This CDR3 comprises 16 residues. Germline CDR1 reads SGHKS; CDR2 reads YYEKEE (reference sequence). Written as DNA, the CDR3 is TGTGCCAGCAGCCAACCGGACAGGGGGAACTACAATGAGCAGTTCTTC. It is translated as CASSQPDRGNYNEQFF.

CDR3 bases: TGTGCCAGCAGCCCCCACAGGGGATCGTCTTGGGAGACCCAGTACTTC. Translating gives CASSPHRGSSWETQYF. The rearrangement uses TRBV5-8 and TRBJ2-5; TRBD1 matches at 7 bases. Trimming removed 4 bases from V and 5 bases from J; junction bases left unmatched: 14. Germline V CDR1 and CDR2: SGHTS, YDEGEE. The CDR3 sequence is 16 residues long.

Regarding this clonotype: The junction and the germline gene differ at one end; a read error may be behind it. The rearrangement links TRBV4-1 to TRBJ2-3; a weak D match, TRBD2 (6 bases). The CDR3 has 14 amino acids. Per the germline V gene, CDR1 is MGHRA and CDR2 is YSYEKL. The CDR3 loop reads CANSQVKSGDTQYF. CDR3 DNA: TGCGCCAACAGCCAAGTTAAGAGCGGGGATACGCAGTATTTT.

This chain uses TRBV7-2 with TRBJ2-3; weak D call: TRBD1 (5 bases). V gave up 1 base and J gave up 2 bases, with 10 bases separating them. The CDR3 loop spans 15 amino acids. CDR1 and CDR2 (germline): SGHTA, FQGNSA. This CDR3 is CASSLVGRDTDTQYF. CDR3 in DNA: TGTGCCAGCAGCTTAGTAGGCAGGGACACAGATACGCAGTATTTT.

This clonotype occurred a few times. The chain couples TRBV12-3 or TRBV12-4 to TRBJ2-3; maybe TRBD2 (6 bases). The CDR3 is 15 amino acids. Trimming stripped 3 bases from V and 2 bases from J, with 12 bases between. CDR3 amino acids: CASSFRRVPTDTQYF. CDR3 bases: TGTGCCAGCAGTTTCCGGAGGGTTCCCACAGATACGCAGTATTTT.

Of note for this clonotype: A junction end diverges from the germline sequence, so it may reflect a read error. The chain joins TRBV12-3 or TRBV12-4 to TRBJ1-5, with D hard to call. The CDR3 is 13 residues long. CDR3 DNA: TGTGCCAACAGTGTCAGGCTCAATCAGCCCCAGCATTTT. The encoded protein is CANSVRLNQPQHF.

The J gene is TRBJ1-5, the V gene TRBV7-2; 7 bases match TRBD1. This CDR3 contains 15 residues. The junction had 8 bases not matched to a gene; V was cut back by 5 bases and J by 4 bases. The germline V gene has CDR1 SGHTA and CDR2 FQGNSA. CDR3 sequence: CASSNHGTDNQPQHF. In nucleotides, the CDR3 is TGTGCCAGCAGCAACCACGGGACAGATAATCAGCCCCAGCATTTT.

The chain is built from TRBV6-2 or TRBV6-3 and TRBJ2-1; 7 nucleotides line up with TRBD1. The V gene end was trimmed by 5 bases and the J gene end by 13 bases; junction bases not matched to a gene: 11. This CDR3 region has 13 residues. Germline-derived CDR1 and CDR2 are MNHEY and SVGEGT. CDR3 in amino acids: CASSPDRVKTQFF. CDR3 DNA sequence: TGTGCCAGCAGTCCTGACAGGGTGAAGACCCAGTTCTTC.

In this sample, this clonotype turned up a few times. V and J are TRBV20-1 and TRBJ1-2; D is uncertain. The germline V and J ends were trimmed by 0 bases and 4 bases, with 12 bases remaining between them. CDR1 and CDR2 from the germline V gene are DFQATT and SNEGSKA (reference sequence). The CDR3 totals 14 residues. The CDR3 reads CSARDVAELYGYTF. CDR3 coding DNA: TGCAGTGCTAGAGACGTGGCAGAACTCTATGGCTACACCTTC.

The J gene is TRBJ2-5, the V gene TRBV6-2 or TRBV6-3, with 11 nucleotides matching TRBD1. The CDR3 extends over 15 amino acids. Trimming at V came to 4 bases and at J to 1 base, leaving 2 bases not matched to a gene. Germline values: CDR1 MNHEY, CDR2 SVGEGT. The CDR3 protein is CASSCGTGGQETQYF. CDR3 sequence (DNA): TGTGCCAGCAGTTGCGGGACAGGGGGCCAAGAGACCCAGTACTTC.

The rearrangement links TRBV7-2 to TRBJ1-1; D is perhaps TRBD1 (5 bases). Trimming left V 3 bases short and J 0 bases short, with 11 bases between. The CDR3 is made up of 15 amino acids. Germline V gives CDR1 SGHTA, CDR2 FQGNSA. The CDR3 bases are TGTGCCAGCAGCTTGAGGGGAAGCATGAACACTGAAGCTTTCTTT. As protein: CASSLRGSMNTEAFF. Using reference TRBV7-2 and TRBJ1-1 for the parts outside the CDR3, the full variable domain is GAGVSQSPSNKVTEKGKDVELRCDPISGHTALYWYRQSLGQGLEFLIYFQGNSAPDKSGLPSDRFSAERTGGSVSTLTIQRTQQEDSAVYLCASSLRGSMNTEAFFGQGTRLTVV.